Below, 2 T cell receptor beta chains from the same sample are listed, as sequenced in a study of blood T cell repertoires in COVID-19. Repertoires were generated with immunoSEQ multiplex PCR, while TCRdb's copy carries only in-frame clones and drops some. Among over 110,000 clones listed, 80% to 90% were seen once. The sample taken for sequencing was peripheral blood. The receptors were gathered from a woman between 50 and 59 years old with acute or convalescent COVID-19.

This clone was detected once. The genes are TRBV7-8 and TRBJ1-6; tentative D call: TRBD1 (5 bases). This CDR3 is 16 amino acids long. The germline V gene has CDR1 SGHVS and CDR2 FQNEAQ. V was clipped by 5 bases and J by 7 bases, with 18 bases between them. The CDR3, as DNA: TGTGCCAGCAGCCGTGGGGGACCGGGAGTCAATTCACCCCTCCACTTT. Translated: CASSRGGPGVNSPLHF.

The V and J genes are TRBV7-3 and TRBJ1-1; D gene unclear. The length of the CDR3 is 14 residues. The V gene lost 2 bases and the J gene lost 1 base, with 8 bases spanning the gap. The germline CDR1 and CDR2 sequences are SGHTA and FQGTGA. DNA of the CDR3: TGTGCCAGCAGCTTATCCCGACAGAACACTGAAGCTTTCTTT. Translation gives CASSLSRQNTEAFF.